The 22 T cell receptor beta chains given below trace back to one sample, sequenced in a study of regulatory T cells in long-lasting Graves disease. Relying on iRepertoire HTBI primers and Arm-PCR of CDR3 regions, the team built TCR beta libraries. TCRdb re-called the multiplex PCR reads with MiXCR, one entry per CDR3 protein. The sample has about 430,000 distinct CDR3 sequences; 15% are singletons. The time point: newly diagnosed GD, antithyroid drugs for less than 3 months. Construction of the TCR library relied on RNA isolated from PBMCs. These sequences were also reported in another study, on T cells in Graves' hyperthyroidism and ophthalmopathy.

Source: peripheral blood mononuclear cells (PBMCs), taken at new diagnosis, from a patient treated with antithyroid drugs. The source is a woman aged 35 to 49 with Graves disease.

This clonotype was counted ten times or more. V gene TRBV6-2 or TRBV6-3 combines with J gene TRBJ2-5, with TRBD1 matching 7 bases. The CDR3 has 12 residues. Germline values: CDR1 MNHEY, CDR2 SVGEGT. The V segment lost 8 bases and the J segment 5 bases; nucleotides outside the gene matches: 5. This chain's CDR3 is CASHRGGETQYF. In DNA, the CDR3 is TGTGCCAGCCACAGGGGTGGGGAGACCCAGTACTTC.

This clonotype has a handful of counts. The chain is built from TRBV30 and TRBJ2-5; D unresolved. The CDR3 length is 14 residues. The V end lost 0 bases, the J end lost 1 base, and 9 bases lay between the germline ends. From germline, CDR1 is GTSNPN and CDR2 SVGIG (reference sequence). The CDR3 is CAWSVVRAQETQYF. In DNA form, the CDR3 reads TGTGCCTGGAGTGTAGTTAGGGCCCAAGAGACCCAGTACTTC.

Many counts were recorded for this clonotype. The rearrangement uses TRBV12-3 or TRBV12-4 and TRBJ2-2, with no clear D. Trimming removed 3 bases at V and 3 bases at J, with 2 bases between. This CDR3 has 12 residues. The CDR3 reads CASSFHTGELFF. CDR3 sequence (DNA): TGTGCCAGCAGTTTCCACACCGGGGAGCTGTTTTTT.

This sequence joins TRBV6-6 and TRBJ1-1; D perhaps matches TRBD1 (5 bases). The germline V and J ends were trimmed by 0 bases and 3 bases, with 8 bases remaining between them. CDR1 and CDR2 from the germline V gene are MNHNY and SVGAGI (reference sequence). There are 14 residues in the CDR3. The CDR3, as DNA: TGTGCCAGCAGTTACTCGTCCAGGGACACTGAAGCTTTCTTT. Its translation is CASSYSSRDTEAFF.

This clonotype was seen repeatedly, ten times or more. This chain joins TRBV6-2 or TRBV6-3 and TRBJ2-2, with D perhaps TRBD1 (5 bases). There are 17 residues in the CDR3. Germline V CDR1 and CDR2: MNHEY, SVGEGT. With 0 bases removed from V and 0 bases from J, the gap between germline ends came to 11 bases. CDR3 in amino acids: CASSYSIWGANTGELFF. DNA for the CDR3: TGTGCCAGCAGTTACTCGATCTGGGGCGCGAACACCGGGGAGCTGTTTTTT.

The J gene is TRBJ1-3, the V gene TRBV6-2 or TRBV6-3; 8 nucleotides match TRBD1. CDR1 is MNHEY and CDR2 is SVGEGT in the germline V gene. The CDR3 is made up of 15 amino acids. With 4 bases clipped from V and 2 bases from J, the junction kept 4 bases outside the gene matches. CDR3 bases: TGTGCCAGCAGTTGGTCAGGGGGCGCTGGAAACACCATATATTTT. Encoded protein: CASSWSGGAGNTIYF.

A note on this clonotype: Since a much larger clone is just one base distant, this may be a read error. The rearrangement joins TRBV11-2 to TRBJ2-3; 15 nucleotides match TRBD2. In germline, CDR1 is SGHAT, CDR2 FQNNGV. The CDR3 is 21 amino acids. Losses at the gene ends were 4 bases for V and 0 bases for J; bases not matched to a gene: 14. In DNA, the CDR3 is TGTGCCAGCAGCTCCCCACGGGACAAGGGACTAGCGGGAGGTAGCACAGATACGCAGTATTTT. This translates into CASSSPRDKGLAGGSTDTQYF.

The sample holds many counts of this clonotype. The V gene is TRBV28, the J gene TRBJ2-2, with D hard to call. Germline values: CDR1 MDHEN, CDR2 SYDVKM. Trimming removed 4 bases at V and 6 bases at J, with 12 bases between. The CDR3 spans 14 residues. The CDR3 coding sequence is TGTGCCAGCAGTTCGCTACTATCGGCCGGGGAGCTGTTTTTT. It specifies CASSSLLSAGELFF.

This clonotype came up many times. The rearrangement links TRBV5-6 to TRBJ2-5; no definite D call. Between the trimmed V and J ends, which lost 6 bases and 2 bases, there was a span of 8 bases. The germline V gene has CDR1 SGHDT and CDR2 YYEEEE. The CDR3 covers 12 residues. CDR3 residues: CASKDLQETQYF. As DNA, the CDR3 is TGTGCCAGCAAGGACCTTCAAGAGACCCAGTACTTC.

This clonotype was detected many times. The V call is TRBV11-1, the J call TRBJ2-3, with a weak D call TRBD2 (6 bases). Deletions cut 3 bases from V and 3 bases from J, with 13 bases between. Germline CDR1 and CDR2: SGHAT and FQDESV (reference sequence). The CDR3 length is 15 residues. The chain's CDR3 is CASSFTGVVTDTQYF. The CDR3, as DNA: TGTGCCAGCAGCTTCACGGGAGTGGTGACAGATACGCAGTATTTT.

The V gene is TRBV7-6, the J gene TRBJ2-2; maybe TRBD2 (7 bases). The length of the CDR3 is 20 residues. Trimming stripped 1 base from V and 0 bases from J, with 21 bases between. Per the germline V gene, CDR1 is SGHVS and CDR2 is FNYEAQ. The CDR3 reads CASSLVSRGLAATNTGELFF. The DNA of the CDR3 is TGTGCCAGCAGCTTAGTGTCGCGGGGGCTAGCGGCTACGAACACCGGGGAGCTGTTTTTT. Using reference TRBV7-6 and TRBJ2-2 for the parts outside the CDR3, the full variable domain is GAGVSQSPRYKVTKRGQDVALRCDPISGHVSLYWYRQALGQGPEFLTYFNYEAQQDKSGLPNDRFSAERPEGSISTLTIQRTEQRDSAMYRCASSLVSRGLAATNTGELFFGEGSRLTVL.

In the case of this clonotype: An end of the junction does not agree with germline; a read error may underlie this. The V and J genes are TRBV5-1 and TRBJ2-3, with 7 bases identical to TRBD2. This CDR3 has 15 amino acids. CDR1 SGHRS and CDR2 YFSETQ come from the germline V gene. Here the CDR3 DNA reads TGCGCCAGCGGCTTGGTTAGCGGGAGCACAGATACGCAGTATTTT. This translates into CASGLVSGSTDTQYF.

This clonotype was recorded at least ten times. V usage is TRBV7-3 and J usage is TRBJ2-1, with a tentative D call TRBD2 (7 bases). V was shortened by 3 bases and J by 8 bases, with 17 bases between the two germline ends. This CDR3 is built from 15 residues. CDR1 and CDR2 from the germline V gene are SGHTA and FQGTGA. The CDR3 DNA reads as TGTGCCAGCAGCTTGTGGGGGGGCACCGGGGATGAGCAGTTCTTC. As protein: CASSLWGGTGDEQFF. Filled out from reference TRBV7-3 and TRBJ2-1, the complete variable domain reads GAGVSQTPSNKVTEKGKYVELRCDPISGHTALYWYRQSLGQGPEFLIYFQGTGAADDSGLPNDRFFAVRPEGSVSTLKIQRTERGDSAVYLCASSLWGGTGDEQFFGPGTRLTVL.

This clonotype was counted only a few times. The rearrangement joins TRBV6-1 to TRBJ2-6; no definite D call. Germline assignment: CDR1 MNHNS and CDR2 SASEGT. Between the trimmed V and J ends, which lost 2 bases and 0 bases, there was a span of 5 bases. This CDR3 comprises 15 residues. The CDR3 DNA sequence: TGTGCCAGCAGTGAACTTATCTCTGGGGCCAACGTCCTGACTTTC. Protein sequence: CASSELISGANVLTF.

This clonotype was seen a few times. V usage is TRBV3-1 and J usage is TRBJ2-5; D uncertain. Germline-derived CDR1 and CDR2 are LGHDT and YNNKEL (reference sequence). Between the trimmed V and J ends, which lost 0 bases and 5 bases, there was a span of 7 bases. This CDR3 is 13 amino acids long. CDR3 coding DNA: TGTGCCAGCAGCCAAGACTTCCGGGAGACCCAGTACTTC. This codes for CASSQDFRETQYF.

This clonotype has ten or more counts. The rearrangement links TRBV3-1 to TRBJ1-2, with 10 positions matching TRBD1. Germline CDR1 and CDR2: LGHDT and YNNKEL (reference sequence). The V segment lost 3 bases and the J segment 6 bases; nucleotides outside the gene matches: 4. The CDR3 has 14 residues. This chain's CDR3 is CASSQSGTGDGYTF. CDR3 DNA: TGTGCCAGCAGCCAGTCCGGGACAGGGGATGGCTACACCTTC.

The rearrangement joins TRBV20-1 to TRBJ2-7; TRBD2 matches 14 bases. V lost 4 bases, J lost 3 bases, and 5 bases stayed unmatched. The CDR3 runs 15 residues. Germline CDR1 is DFQATT and CDR2 is SNEGSKA (reference sequence). CDR3 nucleotides: TGCAGTGCTATCGGGACTAGCGGGAGAGACTACGAGCAGTACTTC. The encoded protein is CSAIGTSGRDYEQYF.

The sample holds many counts of this clonotype. The CDR3 sequence: CATSRTGGGNEQFF. In DNA form, the CDR3 reads TGTGCCACCAGCAGAACTGGGGGGGGCAATGAGCAGTTCTTC. The rearrangement links TRBV15 to TRBJ2-1, with 7 nucleotides matching TRBD2. The CDR3 has 14 residues. CDR1 LNHNV and CDR2 YYDKDF come from the germline V gene (reference sequence). Trimming at V came to 2 bases and at J to 6 bases, leaving 4 bases not matched to a gene. The variable domain in full, completed from reference TRBV15 and TRBJ2-1, reads DAMVIQNPRYQVTQFGKPVTLSCSQTLNHNVMYWYQQKSSQAPKLLFHYYDKDFNNEADTPDNFQSRRPNTSFCFLDIRSPGLGDTAMYLCATSRTGGGNEQFFGPGTRLTVL.

This clonotype showed up many times. The chain carries TRBV2 and TRBJ2-7; D is undetermined. V was clipped by 7 bases and J by 3 bases, with 7 bases between them. Germline V gene sequence: CDR1 SNHLY, CDR2 FYNNEI. The CDR3 totals 11 residues. The CDR3 protein is CASTRIYEQYF. For the CDR3, the DNA is TGTGCCAGCACCAGAATCTACGAGCAGTACTTC.

This chain joins TRBV9 and TRBJ2-3; D tentatively reads TRBD1 or TRBD2 (5 bases each). Trimming removed 2 bases at V and 10 bases at J, with 14 bases between. There are 13 residues in the CDR3. Germline V CDR1 and CDR2: SGDLS, YYNGEE. The CDR3: CASSVGGRGAQYF. The DNA of the CDR3 is TGTGCCAGCAGCGTCGGCGGAAGGGGAGCGCAGTATTTT.

The rearrangement joins TRBV29-1 to TRBJ1-1; 9 bases match TRBD1. The germline V gene has CDR1 SQVTM and CDR2 ANQGSEA. This CDR3 region has 19 residues. Unmatched junction bases numbered 17, after V lost 0 bases and J lost 3 bases. CDR3 region: CSVEDFSTRSTGGDTEAFF. The CDR3 nucleotides read TGCAGCGTTGAAGACTTTTCCACCCGCTCGACAGGGGGGGACACTGAAGCTTTCTTT.

This clonotype has ten or more counts. The V and J genes are TRBV7-6 and TRBJ2-5; D not certain. CDR3 length: 14 residues. The V end was cut by 4 bases, the J end by 0 bases, with 9 bases between. Germline lookup yields CDR1 SGHVS and CDR2 FNYEAQ. For the CDR3, the DNA is TGTGCCAGCAGCTCCCGACACCACCAAGAGACCCAGTACTTC. Protein sequence: CASSSRHHQETQYF.